This T cell receptor beta chain was captured in a study of T cells expressing NK-cell markers. Turning to this clonotype: Antigen specificity is unknown.

The CDR3 covers 12 residues. CDR1 LGHDT and CDR2 YNNKEL come from the germline V gene (reference sequence). Reprocessing the 5' RACE reads, TCRdb reports a single entry for every CDR3 protein and omits DNA. Here the sample table reports 150,000 to 180,000 distinct CDR3 sequences. General study results and limits: Expanded clones of NKG2C+ T cells had an unclear HCMV specificity.

The specimen was blood T cells: a sorted CD56 or NKG2C T cell subset, CD4+ or CD8+ T cells, or bulk PBMC T cells (not recorded which). The chain joins TRBV3-1 to TRBJ2-3; as DNA is missing, the TRBD1 call by TCRdb cannot be tested. The origin of this receptor is a woman in her 50s in good health. CDR3 region: CASQGETDTQYF.